This TCR beta chain derives from a study of blood T cell repertoires in COVID-19. Study as a whole: Researchers got acute and convalescent COVID-19 samples from the United States, Italy and Spain. T cells, B-cell-depleted T cells, or PBMCs supplied cDNA or gDNA.

V was clipped by 6 bases and J by 0 bases; unmatched bases: 7. This CDR3 has 15 residues. CDR1 is MNHNY, CDR2 SVGAGI, per germline (reference sequence). As handled by the study authors: Amplified reference gene primers provided the basis for estimating nucleated cell counts. Sequencing used immunoSEQ multiplex PCR; TCRdb keeps in-frame clones, though not all of them. The V and J calls and the clone size are those of that table, but D and trimming were determined from the DNA. The sample lists under 80,000 clones, 88% occurring once. This TCR came from a human donor in a cohort sampled during active COVID-19. The sequenced sample consisted of peripheral blood. V is TRBV6-6 and J is TRBJ1-2; 7 bases are shared with TRBD1. CDR3 in DNA: TGTGCCAGCAGCTTCGGACAGGTTCCTAACTATGGCTACACCTTC. Protein product: CASSFGQVPNYGYTF.